The rows below give T cell receptor beta chains drawn from one sample of a study of T cells in narcolepsy. Using immunoSEQ multiplex PCR, the repertoire was profiled, and TCRdb retains in-frame clones only, with some absent. The profile shows about 33,000 clones, under 85% of them singletons. Sequenced: CD45RA- memory CD4+ T cells from PBMCs. Every receptor here comes from a human donor with narcolepsy. Each CDR3 is given with its conserved first and last residue. A D gene is named only where the DNA matches it firmly. Clone size is given for some rows only: seen once, a few or many times, or a class if the clone is expanded.

abundance | j_gene | d_gene | v_gene | CDR3nt | CDR3aa
NA | TRBJ2-7 | NA | TRBV5-1 | TGCGCCAGCAGTCCCCAGGTTATCCACGAGCAGTACTTC | CASSPQVIHEQYF
NA | TRBJ2-3 | NA | TRBV10-3 | TGTGCCACGAGGGGGGCGCCAGATACGCAGTATTTT | CATRGAPDTQYF
NA | TRBJ2-5 | NA | TRBV5-1 | TGCGCCAGCAGCCCTGATACTAGCAGAGAGACCCAGTACTTC | CASSPDTSRETQYF
NA | TRBJ2-1 | TRBD2 | TRBV9 | TGTGCCAGCAGCGTAGGAGCGGGGCGCTCACACAATGAGCAGTTCTTC | CASSVGAGRSHNEQFF
NA | TRBJ2-3 | NA | TRBV5-6 | TGTGCCAGCAGCTTTAAACGTACAGGGTCGGCAGATACGCAGTATTTT | CASSFKRTGSADTQYF
NA | TRBJ1-2 | NA | TRBV7-2 | TGTGCCAGCAGCTTACAACCAGCTAACTATGGCTACACCTTC | CASSLQPANYGYTF
NA | TRBJ2-5 | TRBD1 | TRBV5-3 | TGTGCCAGAAGCTTGGAGGGACAGGGGTTTTGGGAGACCCAGTACTTC | CARSLEGQGFWETQYF
NA | TRBJ2-1 | NA | TRBV7-2 | TGTGCCAGCAGCCCACAGGGACGATACAATGAGCAGTTCTTC | CASSPQGRYNEQFF
NA | TRBJ1-5 | NA | TRBV21-1 | TGTGCCAGCAGCAAAGCGGACAGGTCATCAAGCAATCAGCCCCAGCATTTT | CASSKADRSSSNQPQHF
NA | TRBJ1-2 | NA | TRBV6-5 | TGTGCCAGCAGCCCACGGACGGGTGGCTACACCTTC | CASSPRTGGYTF
NA | TRBJ2-5 | NA | TRBV5-1 | TGCGCCAGCAGCTTGGTGTTGGGGGAGCAGTACTTC | CASSLVLGEQYF
NA | TRBJ2-7 | NA | TRBV7-3 | TGTGCCAGCAGCTTATACGAGGGTGGGTACTACGAGCAGTACTTC | CASSLYEGGYYEQYF
NA | TRBJ2-7 | TRBD2 | TRBV6-6 | TGTGCCAGCAGTTACTCGGGTAGCGGGAACGAGCAGTACTTC | CASSYSGSGNEQYF
NA | TRBJ2-3 | NA | TRBV30 | TGTGCCTGGAGTGCCAAAGATACGCAGTATTTT | CAWSAKDTQYF
few | TRBJ1-1 | NA | TRBV20-1 | TGCAGTGCTAGAAAAAGTCTTGAAGCTTTCTTT | CSARKSLEAFF
NA | TRBJ1-5 | NA | TRBV5-8 | TGTGCCAGCAGCTTGGTTGTGGGGTTTGAGCAGCCCCAGCATTTT | CASSLVVGFEQPQHF
NA | TRBJ2-4 | NA | TRBV6-6 | TGTGCCAGCAGTTCCCAGGGGGGGGCGGACATTCAGTACTTC | CASSSQGGADIQYF
NA | TRBJ1-4 | NA | TRBV6-5 | TGTGCCAGCAGTCCCCAGGGTTTAACTAATGAAAAACTGTTTTTT | CASSPQGLTNEKLFF
once | TRBJ1-2 | TRBD1 | TRBV18 | TGTGCCAGCTCCCGCAGGACAGGGGCCCTGTATGGCTACACCTTC | CASSRRTGALYGYTF
NA | TRBJ1-3 | TRBD1 | TRBV4-3 | TGCGCCAGCAGCACCGGCACGGACAGGGGGCTCAACACCATATATTTT | CASSTGTDRGLNTIYF
NA | TRBJ2-3 | NA | TRBV5-8 | TGTGCCAGCAGCTCTGGCCCTTCTAGTCCAGATACGCAGTATTTT | CASSSGPSSPDTQYF
NA | TRBJ2-1 | NA | TRBV15 | TGTGCCACCAGCAGAGCGGGTTCCTACAATGAGCAGTTCTTC | CATSRAGSYNEQFF
NA | TRBJ1-4 | TRBD1 | TRBV2 | TGTGCCAGCACACGGACAGGGAGGGGCAATGAAAAACTGTTTTTT | CASTRTGRGNEKLFF
NA | TRBJ2-3 | NA | TRBV5-1 | TGCGCCAGCAGTAGGGGTGGGGGTGAAGATACGCAGTATTTT | CASSRGGGEDTQYF
NA | TRBJ2-2 | NA | TRBV14 | TGTGCCAGCAGCCTTAGACAGTCGCGGACCGGGGAGCTGTTTTTT | CASSLRQSRTGELFF
NA | TRBJ2-1 | TRBD1 | TRBV19 | TGTGCCAGTTCTCGACAGGGCGATGAGCAGTTCTTC | CASSRQGDEQFF
NA | TRBJ1-1 | TRBD1 | TRBV2 | TGTGCCACCGATCCGGGACAGCACACTGAAGCTTTCTTT | CATDPGQHTEAFF
NA | TRBJ1-3 | NA | TRBV30 | TGTGCCTGGAAATTGAACCACTCTGGAAACACCATATATTTT | CAWKLNHSGNTIYF
NA | TRBJ2-7 | NA | TRBV14 | TGTGCCAGCAGCCGAATCGGGTCCTACGAGCAGTACTTC | CASSRIGSYEQYF
NA | TRBJ1-1 | NA | TRBV14 | TGTGCCAGCAGCCAGGTTAGGGGCACTGAAGCTTTCTTT | CASSQVRGTEAFF
few | TRBJ1-3 | TRBD1 | TRBV7-9 | TGTGCCAGCAGCTTCGGACAGGGGATCCCGAACACCATATATTTT | CASSFGQGIPNTIYF
NA | TRBJ1-1 | NA | TRBV30 | TGTGCCTGGACTAGGACGAACACTGAAGCTTTCTTT | CAWTRTNTEAFF
NA | TRBJ1-1 | NA | TRBV15 | TGTGCCACCAGCAGACTTGGGGACACTGAAGCTTTCTTT | CATSRLGDTEAFF
NA | TRBJ1-2 | TRBD1 | TRBV7-3 | TGTGCCAGCAGCTTTAAGGGACAGGGGCTCCATGGCTACACCTTC | CASSFKGQGLHGYTF
NA | TRBJ2-7 | TRBD1 | TRBV27 | TGTGCCAGCAGTTTAATCGTCGACAGGGGGTACCACTACGAGCAGTACTTC | CASSLIVDRGYHYEQYF
NA | TRBJ2-2 | NA | TRBV2 | TGTGCCAGCAGTGAAGCTCGAACTGGAGGGGAGCTGTTTTTT | CASSEARTGGELFF
NA | TRBJ1-2 | NA | TRBV6-4 | TGTGCCAGCAGGGCCGGGAACTATGGCTACACCTTC | CASRAGNYGYTF
NA | TRBJ2-1 | TRBD1 | TRBV7-2 | TGTGCCAGCAGCAGACAGGGGAGCGACAATGAGCAGTTCTTC | CASSRQGSDNEQFF
NA | TRBJ2-7 | TRBD2 | TRBV6-5 | TGTGCCAGCAGCTTCCTGACTAGCGGGGGGCGCGAGCAGTACTTC | CASSFLTSGGREQYF
NA | TRBJ2-5 | NA | TRBV5-4 | TGTGCCAGCAGCTTGGGCCCGGGGCAGCAAGAGACCCAGTACTTC | CASSLGPGQQETQYF
NA | TRBJ1-5 | NA | TRBV19 | TGTGCCAGTAGTCTGATGGAGATCAATCAGCCCCAGCATTTT | CASSLMEINQPQHF
NA | TRBJ1-4 | NA | TRBV4-2 | TGTGCCAGCAGCCAAATGACGGTTGCAACTAATGAAAAACTGTTTTTT | CASSQMTVATNEKLFF
few | TRBJ2-2 | NA | TRBV6-4 | TGTGCCAGCAGTGCCCGGGACTCCCCCCCCGGGGAGCTGTTTTTT | CASSARDSPPGELFF
NA | TRBJ2-1 | TRBD2 | TRBV7-3 | TGTGCCAGCAGCACCCGACTAGCGGGCCACAATGAGCAGTTCTTC | CASSTRLAGHNEQFF
NA | TRBJ1-2 | TRBD1 | TRBV5-1 | TGCGCCAGCAGCTTGGGGGACAGGGATAGTGGCTACACCTTC | CASSLGDRDSGYTF
NA | TRBJ2-1 | TRBD2 | TRBV10-3 | TGTGCCATCCGGGGCAGCGGGGGGCGGGATGAGCAGTTCTTC | CAIRGSGGRDEQFF
NA | TRBJ1-5 | NA | TRBV11-2 | TGTGCCAGCAGCTTAGAGTGGGCAGGGGCCCAGCATTTT | CASSLEWAGAQHF
NA | TRBJ2-4 | NA | TRBV28 | TGTGCCAGCAGCCTACTAGGCGGTGGAGACATTCAGTACTTC | CASSLLGGGDIQYF
NA | TRBJ1-5 | NA | TRBV19 | TGTGCCAGTACGGTGGGGCTTAATCAGCCCCAGCATTTT | CASTVGLNQPQHF